This TCR beta chain was recovered during a study of cytomegalovirus exposure and HLA in healthy donors. A remark on this clone: What it binds is unknown.

Study results and limitations: Productive rates of about 90% or about 30% were seen for most TCR beta V segments in an earlier analysis.

V lost 4 bases and J lost 7; bases outside the gene matches: 13. The CDR3 totals 18 residues. Germline lookup yields CDR1 MGHRA and CDR2 YSYEKL. The PCR made use of 60 Vbeta and 13 Jbeta primers. This table comes from immunoSEQ multiplex PCR, and its TCRdb copy is limited to in-frame clones, with some not included. The repertoire includes more than 130,000 clones, 73% of them detected once, and approximately 15% sits in the top ten. The sequence derives from a human donor in good health. What was sequenced was PBMCs. The chain carries TRBV4-1 and TRBJ2-1; 13 bases are a match to TRBD2. The chain's CDR3 is CASSPRTSGSMVGNEQFF. The CDR3 coding sequence is TGCGCCAGCAGCCCGCGGACTAGCGGGAGTATGGTGGGTAATGAGCAGTTCTTC.